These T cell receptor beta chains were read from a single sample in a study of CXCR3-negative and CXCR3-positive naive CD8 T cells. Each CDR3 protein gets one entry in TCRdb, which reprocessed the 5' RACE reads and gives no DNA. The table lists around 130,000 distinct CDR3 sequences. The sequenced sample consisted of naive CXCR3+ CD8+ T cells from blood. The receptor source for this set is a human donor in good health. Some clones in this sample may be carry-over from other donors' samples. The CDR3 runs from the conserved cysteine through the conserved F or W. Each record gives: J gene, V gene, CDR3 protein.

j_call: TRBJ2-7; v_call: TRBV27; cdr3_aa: CASSTPGTYEQYF
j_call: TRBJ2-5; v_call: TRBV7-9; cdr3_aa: CASSQGLAGAYGETQYF
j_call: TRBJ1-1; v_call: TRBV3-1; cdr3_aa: CASSQEASGITEAFF
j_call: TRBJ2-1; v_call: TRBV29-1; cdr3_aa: CSVEEYSSYNEQFF
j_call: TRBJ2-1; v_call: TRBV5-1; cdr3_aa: CASSQGQNEQFF
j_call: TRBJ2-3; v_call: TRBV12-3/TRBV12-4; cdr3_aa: CASRPRDRGITDTQYF
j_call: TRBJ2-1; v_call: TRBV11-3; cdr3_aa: CASILVGTSRGEQFF
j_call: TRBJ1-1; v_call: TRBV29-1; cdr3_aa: CSVAPQNTEAFF
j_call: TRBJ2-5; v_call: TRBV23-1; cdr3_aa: CASSQSSGQAGQETQYF
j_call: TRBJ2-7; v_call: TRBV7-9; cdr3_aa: CASSPPEGGNYEQYF
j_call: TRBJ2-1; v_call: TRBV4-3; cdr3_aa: CASSQSYSYNEQFF
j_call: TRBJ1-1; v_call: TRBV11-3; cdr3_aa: CASSLGKAGNTEAFF
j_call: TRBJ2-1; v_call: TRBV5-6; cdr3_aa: CASSWGQGAGEQFF
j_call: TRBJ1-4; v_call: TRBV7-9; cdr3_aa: CASSLADRAEKLFF
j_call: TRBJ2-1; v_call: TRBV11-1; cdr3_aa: CASRSSGTYNEQFF
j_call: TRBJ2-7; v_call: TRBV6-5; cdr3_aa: CASSQWGHGTYEQYF
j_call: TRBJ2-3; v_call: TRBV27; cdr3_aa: CASSLSWWDTQYF
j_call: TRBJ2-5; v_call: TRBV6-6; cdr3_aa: CASTLGLAGGEETQYF
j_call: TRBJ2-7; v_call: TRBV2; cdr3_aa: CASRAPGPVPGEQYF
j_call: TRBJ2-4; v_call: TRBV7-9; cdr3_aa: CASSLAGGRARGVQYF
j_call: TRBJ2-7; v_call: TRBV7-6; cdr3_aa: CASSLDGDPSYEQYF
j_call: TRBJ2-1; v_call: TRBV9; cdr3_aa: CASSLIEGWQFF
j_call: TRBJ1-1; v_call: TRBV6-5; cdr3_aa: CASSLGHMNTEAFF
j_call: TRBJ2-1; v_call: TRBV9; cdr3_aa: CASSASGTRNEQFF
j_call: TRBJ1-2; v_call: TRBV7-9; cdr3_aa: CASSPQPGHPNYGYTF
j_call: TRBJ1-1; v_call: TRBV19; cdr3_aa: CASMGQNTEAFF
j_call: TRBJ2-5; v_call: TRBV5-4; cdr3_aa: CASSGAVQETQYF
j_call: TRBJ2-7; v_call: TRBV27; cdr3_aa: CASSLSWDPRGVSSYEQYF
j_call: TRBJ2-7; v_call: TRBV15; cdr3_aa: CATSSGTGGSYEQYF
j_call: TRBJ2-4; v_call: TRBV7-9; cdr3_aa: CASTQGAGTTEDIQYF
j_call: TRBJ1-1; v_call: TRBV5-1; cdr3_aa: CASSSETFGTEAFF
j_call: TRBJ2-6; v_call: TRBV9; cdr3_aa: CASSVDRELKVLANVLTF
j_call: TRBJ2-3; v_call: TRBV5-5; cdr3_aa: CASSEEGQGKGDTQYF
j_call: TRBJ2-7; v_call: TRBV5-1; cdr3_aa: CASSLHQGANEQYF
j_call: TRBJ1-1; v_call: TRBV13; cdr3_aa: CASRATAENTEAFF
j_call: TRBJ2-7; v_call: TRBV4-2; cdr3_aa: CASSQDPPYGARSEQYF